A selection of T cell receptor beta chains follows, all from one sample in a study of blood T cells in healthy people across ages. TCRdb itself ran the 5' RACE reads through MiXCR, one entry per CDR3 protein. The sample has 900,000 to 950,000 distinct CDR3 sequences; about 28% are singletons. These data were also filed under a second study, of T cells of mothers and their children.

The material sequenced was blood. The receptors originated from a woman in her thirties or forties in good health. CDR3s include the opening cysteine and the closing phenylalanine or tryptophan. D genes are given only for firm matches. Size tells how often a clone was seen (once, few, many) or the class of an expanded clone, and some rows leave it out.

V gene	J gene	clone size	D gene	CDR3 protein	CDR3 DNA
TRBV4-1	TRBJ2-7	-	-	CASSHLRGTTYEQYF	TGCGCCAGCAGCCACCTTCGGGGGACCACCTACGAGCAGTACTTC
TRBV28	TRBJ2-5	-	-	CASSYRWGETQYF	TGTGCCAGCAGTTACCGATGGGGGGAGACCCAGTACTTC
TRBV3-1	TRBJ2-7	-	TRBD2	CASSQDPDGGFPYEQYF	TGTGCCAGCAGCCAAGATCCGGACGGGGGGTTTCCCTACGAGCAGTACTTC
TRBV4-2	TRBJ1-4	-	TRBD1	CASSQGQGWEKLFF	TGTGCCAGCAGCCAGGGACAGGGGTGGGAGAAACTGTTTTTT
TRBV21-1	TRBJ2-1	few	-	CASSKTPGTGVNGKYNEQFF	TGTGCCAGCAGCAAAACCCCCGGGACAGGGGTCAACGGTAAATACAATGAGCAGTTCTTC
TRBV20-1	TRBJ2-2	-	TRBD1	CSAVQGAGTGELFF	TGCAGTGCTGTCCAGGGGGCAGGGACCGGGGAGCTGTTTTTT
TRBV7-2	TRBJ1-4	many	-	CASSLGRGPNEKLFF	TGTGCCAGCAGCTTAGGTCGAGGGCCTAATGAAAAACTGTTTTTT
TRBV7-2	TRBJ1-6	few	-	CASSTEGGGSPLHF	TGTGCCAGCAGTACTGAGGGGGGCGGTTCACCCCTCCACTTT
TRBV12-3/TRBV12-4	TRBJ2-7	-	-	CGSSPGLDEQYF	TGTGGCAGCAGCCCAGGGTTGGACGAGCAGTACTTC
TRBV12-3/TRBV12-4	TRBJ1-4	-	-	CASSSPGQPNEKLFF	TGTGCCAGCAGTTCGCCAGGGCAGCCTAATGAAAAACTGTTTTTT
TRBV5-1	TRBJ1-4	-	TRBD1	CASSSDRATNEKLFF	TGCGCCAGCAGTTCAGACAGGGCAACTAATGAAAAACTGTTTTTT
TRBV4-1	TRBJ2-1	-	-	CASSQDWAKVYEQFF	TGCGCCAGCAGCCAAGATTGGGCCAAGGTGTATGAGCAGTTCTTC
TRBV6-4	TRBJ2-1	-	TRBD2	CASSAETSGGGNEQFF	TGTGCCAGCAGTGCCGAGACTAGCGGGGGGGGCAATGAGCAGTTCTTC
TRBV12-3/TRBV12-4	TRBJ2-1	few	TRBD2	CASNPSGGLKFF	TGTGCCAGCAACCCTAGCGGGGGGCTCAAGTTCTTC
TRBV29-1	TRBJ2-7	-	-	CSVGGGRDHSYEQYF	TGCAGCGTTGGAGGGGGGAGGGACCACTCCTACGAGCAGTACTTC
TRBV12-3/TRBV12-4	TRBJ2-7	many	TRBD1	CASSTRQGAYEQYF	TGTGCCAGCAGTACCCGACAGGGGGCTTACGAGCAGTACTTC
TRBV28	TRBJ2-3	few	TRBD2	CASSPSSGLGTDTQYF	TGTGCCAGCAGCCCTAGCTCGGGACTAGGCACAGATACGCAGTATTTT
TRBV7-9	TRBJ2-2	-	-	CASSKQNGELFF	TGTGCCAGCAGCAAACAGAACGGGGAGCTGTTTTTT
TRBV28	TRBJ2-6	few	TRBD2	CASGRLAGFSGANVLTF	TGTGCCAGCGGGCGACTAGCGGGGTTCTCTGGGGCCAACGTCCTGACTTTC
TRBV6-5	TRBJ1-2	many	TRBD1	CASSDPRTGGDGYTF	TGTGCCAGCAGTGACCCGAGGACAGGGGGCGATGGCTACACCTTC
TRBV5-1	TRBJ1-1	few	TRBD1	CASSIGQGGGTEAFF	TGCGCCAGCAGCATAGGACAGGGTGGGGGCACTGAAGCTTTCTTT
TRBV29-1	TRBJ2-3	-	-	CSVDGTLPGLPSTDTQYF	TGCAGCGTTGATGGGACTTTGCCGGGCCTTCCTAGCACAGATACGCAGTATTTT
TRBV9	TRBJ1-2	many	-	CASSAPAGRGYTF	TGTGCCAGCAGCGCCCCAGCGGGCCGGGGCTACACCTTC
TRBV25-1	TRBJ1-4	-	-	CASSEYYMAFGTNEKLFF	TGTGCCAGCAGTGAATACTATATGGCCTTTGGGACTAATGAAAAACTGTTTTTT
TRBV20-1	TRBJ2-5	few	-	CSARLGVGETQYF	TGCAGTGCTAGGTTGGGGGTAGGAGAGACCCAGTACTTC
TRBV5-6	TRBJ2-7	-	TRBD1	CASSLGDRDSEQYF	TGTGCCAGCAGCTTGGGGGACAGGGACAGCGAGCAGTACTTC
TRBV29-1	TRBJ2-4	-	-	CSVEGPGAKNIQYF	TGCAGCGTTGAGGGGCCGGGAGCCAAAAACATTCAGTACTTC
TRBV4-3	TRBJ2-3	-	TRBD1	CASSQVVGTGLNVGLDTQYF	TGCGCCAGCAGCCAAGTCGTTGGGACAGGGTTGAACGTCGGTCTAGATACGCAGTATTTT
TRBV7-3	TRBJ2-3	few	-	CASSLTAGTYTDTQYF	TGTGCCAGCAGCTTAACGGCGGGGACTTACACAGATACGCAGTATTTT
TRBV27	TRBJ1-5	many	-	CASSLGADQPQHF	TGTGCCAGCAGTTTAGGGGCAGATCAGCCCCAGCATTTT